This T cell receptor (beta chain) was sequenced during a study of response to subunit inactivated influenza vaccine. From the RT-PCR reads, TCRdb called clonotypes with MiXCR, one entry per CDR3 protein. The data hold 200,000 to 300,000 distinct CDR3 sequences, with 12% observed a single time. This clonotype was detected ten times or more. The antigen is unknown. Looked up from germline, CDR1 is PRHDT and CDR2 is FYEKMQ (reference sequence). The junction had 8 bases not matched to a gene; V was cut back by 1 base and J by 8 bases. There are 17 residues in the CDR3. Findings and caveats of the study: The study's authors posited that every seasonal influenza vaccination enlists few new T cells.

The input for sequencing was non-naive T cells sorted from PBMCs, taken 14 to 15 days before vaccination. The sequence derives from a man in his fifties who received an inactivated influenza vaccine. The J gene is TRBJ2-1, the V gene TRBV13, with 13 bases identical to TRBD2. The CDR3 DNA reads TGTGCCAGCAGCTTAGCTACTAGCGGGAGGGCCTTGGATGAGCAGTTCTTC. Translation: CASSLATSGRALDEQFF.